Presented here are 17 T cell receptor beta chains from one specimen sequenced in a study of blood T cell repertoires in COVID-19. Sequencing was performed with immunoSEQ multiplex PCR; in TCRdb, only in-frame clones are kept and a portion is missing. Found here are some 140,000 clones, about 86% of them singletons; the top ten hold about 8.4%. Sequencing input: peripheral blood. The receptors derive from a woman between 55 and 75 years old with active or convalescent COVID-19.

The rearrangement links TRBV20-1 to TRBJ1-4; the D is unclear. V lost 5 bases and J lost 4, with 5 bases in between. The CDR3 is 11 residues long. Looked up from germline, CDR1 is DFQATT and CDR2 is SNEGSKA (reference sequence). The CDR3 DNA follows: TGCAGTGCTCAGGATAATGAAAAACTGTTTTTT. Its protein is CSAQDNEKLFF.

The chain employs TRBV18 and TRBJ2-3; 9 bases match TRBD1. The ends lost 6 bases at V and 2 bases at J; junction bases unmatched: 9. Germline CDR1 reads KGHSH; CDR2 reads LQKENI. The length of the CDR3 is 16 residues. In nucleotides, the CDR3 is TGTGCCAGCTCGAAACAGGGGGCTGGGTTCACAGATACGCAGTATTTT. This codes for CASSKQGAGFTDTQYF.

CDR3 protein: CSVLSTDTQYF. In DNA form, the CDR3 reads TGCAGTGTTCTTTCCACAGATACGCAGTATTTT. This chain joins TRBV20-1 and TRBJ2-3; D call uncertain. Germline CDR1 DFQATT, CDR2 SNEGSKA (reference sequence). The ends were cut back, 7 bases at V and 2 bases at J, with 7 bases in the middle. CDR3 length: 11 residues.

This clone was picked up a small number of times. The V gene is TRBV28, the J gene TRBJ1-2; TRBD1 matches 8 bases. Germline CDR1 and CDR2: MDHEN and SYDVKM. After removal of 1 base from V and 3 bases from J, the junction contained 4 bases not matched to a gene. The CDR3 is 15 residues long. The CDR3 region is CASSLSQGAHYGYTF. Written as DNA, the CDR3 is TGTGCCAGCAGTTTATCTCAGGGGGCCCACTATGGCTACACCTTC.

The V and J genes are TRBV11-2 and TRBJ2-7, with 8 bases fitting TRBD1. CDR3 length: 17 amino acids. V was clipped by 0 bases and J by 2 bases; unmatched bases: 9. In germline, CDR1 is SGHAT, CDR2 FQNNGV. The CDR3 loop is CASSLDLGQVATYEQYF. The DNA of the CDR3 is TGTGCCAGCAGCTTAGATTTGGGACAGGTCGCCACCTACGAGCAGTACTTC. The whole variable domain, remainder taken from reference TRBV11-2 and TRBJ2-7, is EAGVAQSPRYKIIEKRQSVAFWCNPISGHATLYWYQQILGQGPKLLIQFQNNGVVDDSQLPKDRFSAERLKGVDSTLKIQPAKLEDSAVYLCASSLDLGQVATYEQYFGPGTRLTVT.

This chain links TRBV2 with TRBJ2-1; 7 bases are a match to TRBD1. Losses at the gene ends were 6 bases for V and 7 bases for J; bases not matched to a gene: 15. Germline CDR1 and CDR2: SNHLY and FYNNEI. The CDR3 is 16 amino acids. CDR3 in DNA: TGTGCCAGCAGCCCACAGGGGCCTCCGTTATTTAATGAGCAGTTCTTC. Translating gives CASSPQGPPLFNEQFF.

The chain links TRBV5-6 to TRBJ1-2; tentative D call: TRBD1 (6 bases). V was trimmed by 7 bases and J by 8 bases, leaving 24 bases between them. From germline, CDR1 is SGHDT and CDR2 YYEEEE. This CDR3 has 15 residues. The CDR3 bases are TGTGCCAGCCGACAGGCCTCAGGGGCAGGGGTCGGCTACACCTTC. Translating it yields CASRQASGAGVGYTF.

The CDR3 bases are TGTGCCAGCAGTGAAGCCGACAGGGCTGGAAACACCATATATTTT. Its protein is CASSEADRAGNTIYF. The rearrangement links TRBV25-1 to TRBJ1-3, with 7 positions matching TRBD1. J was trimmed by 2 bases and V by 2 bases; bases with no gene match: 3. CDR3 length equals 15 residues. CDR1 and CDR2 from the germline V gene are MGHDK and SYGVNS.

The chain combines TRBV4-1 with TRBJ2-1; D is uncertain. In germline, CDR1 is MGHRA, CDR2 YSYEKL. The CDR3 is 14 residues long. The V gene lost 1 base and the J gene lost 6 bases, with 10 bases spanning the gap. In DNA form, the CDR3 reads TGCGCCAGCAGCCAAGTGGAACTATCCAATGAGCAGTTCTTC. Its translation is CASSQVELSNEQFF.

The chain joins TRBV2 to TRBJ2-6; 7 bases are a match to TRBD2. The CDR3 is made up of 16 amino acids. Germline-derived CDR1 and CDR2 are SNHLY and FYNNEI. V shed 6 bases and J 0 bases; nucleotides not matched to a gene: 5. The CDR3 loop reads CASRRREISGANVLTF. The CDR3 nucleotides read TGTGCCAGCAGACGGCGGGAGATCTCTGGGGCCAACGTCCTGACTTTC.

The genes are TRBV28 and TRBJ1-6, with D possibly matching TRBD1 (5 bases). This CDR3 is 14 amino acids long. Trimming took 3 bases from V and 10 from J, leaving 13 bases between them. Per germline, CDR1 MDHEN and CDR2 SYDVKM. CDR3 sequence: CASSFSGIRSPLHF. The CDR3 DNA sequence: TGTGCCAGCAGTTTCTCAGGGATCCGGTCACCCCTCCACTTT.

The CDR3 loop reads CASSYDSDRVTGELFF. CDR3 in DNA: TGTGCCAGCAGTTACGACTCGGACAGGGTGACCGGGGAGCTGTTTTTT. The chain combines TRBV6-2 or TRBV6-3 with TRBJ2-2, with 8 bases that match TRBD1. The V gene's germline CDR1 is MNHEY and CDR2 SVGEGT. The CDR3 is 16 amino acids. J was trimmed by 5 bases and V by 2 bases; bases with no gene match: 7.

Many counts were recorded for this clone. This rearrangement joins TRBV7-4 to TRBJ2-7; TRBD1 matches 10 bases. V gave up 3 bases and J gave up 2 bases; unmatched junction bases: 1. Germline V gene data show CDR1 as SGHVT and CDR2 as SQSDAQ. There are 14 residues in the CDR3. The CDR3 nucleotides read TGTGCCAGCAGCTTCGACAGGGGGCCCTACGAGCAGTACTTC. It codes for CASSFDRGPYEQYF.

The chain couples TRBV27 to TRBJ1-2, with 8 bases lining up with TRBD1. The J segment lost 10 bases and the V segment lost 6 bases, leaving 7 bases of the junction unmatched. Germline loops: CDR1 MNHEY, CDR2 SMNVEV (reference sequence). The CDR3 covers 12 residues. The DNA for the CDR3 is TGTGCCAGCAGCACTCCGGGACAGGCCTACACCTTC. This codes for CASSTPGQAYTF.

The rearrangement links TRBV11-2 to TRBJ2-1; TRBD2 matches at 9 bases. The length of the CDR3 is 15 residues. Trimming took 1 base from V and 6 from J; bases not matched to a gene: 4. Germline V gives CDR1 SGHAT, CDR2 FQNNGV. In nucleotides, the CDR3 is TGTGCCAGCAGCTTAGCCGGGACTAGCACCAATGAGCAGTTCTTC. Translating it yields CASSLAGTSTNEQFF. Complete variable domain (other parts from reference TRBV11-2 and TRBJ2-1): EAGVAQSPRYKIIEKRQSVAFWCNPISGHATLYWYQQILGQGPKLLIQFQNNGVVDDSQLPKDRFSAERLKGVDSTLKIQPAKLEDSAVYLCASSLAGTSTNEQFFGPGTRLTVL.

V and J are TRBV5-4 and TRBJ2-5, with 16 nucleotides matching TRBD2. V shed 2 bases, J shed 4 bases, and the junction held 8 bases outside the gene matches. The CDR3 totals 18 residues. Germline assignment: CDR1 SGHNT and CDR2 YYREEE (reference sequence). The CDR3 here is CASSFPGTSGRAAETQYF. CDR3 nucleotide sequence: TGTGCCAGCAGCTTCCCCGGGACTAGCGGGAGGGCGGCAGAGACCCAGTACTTC. Variable domain in full (rest from reference TRBV5-4 and TRBJ2-5): ETGVTQSPTHLIKTRGQQVTLRCSSQSGHNTVSWYQQALGQGPQFIFQYYREEENGRGNFPPRFSGLQFPNYSSELNVNALELDDSALYLCASSFPGTSGRAAETQYFGPGTRLLVL.

This chain links TRBV7-9 with TRBJ2-5, with D tentatively TRBD1 (6 bases). V lost 4 bases and J 1 base, leaving 16 bases between the germline ends. The V gene's germline CDR1 is SEHNR and CDR2 FQNEAQ (reference sequence). The CDR3 contains 16 residues. Written as DNA, the CDR3 is TGTGCCAGCAGCTCTATCCCTGGACAGTCCCAAGAGACCCAGTACTTC. Translation: CASSSIPGQSQETQYF. Variable domain in full (rest from reference TRBV7-9 and TRBJ2-5): DTGVSQNPRHKITKRGQNVTFRCDPISEHNRLYWYRQTLGQGPEFLTYFQNEAQLEKSRLLSDRFSAERPKGSFSTLEIQRTEQGDSAMYLCASSSIPGQSQETQYFGPGTRLLVL.